Listed here are 4 T cell receptor beta chains from one sample, sequenced in a study of blood T cell repertoires in COVID-19 (TCRdb year 2020). Preparation of the library involved the immunoSEQ multiplex PCR assay. The source is immuneACCESS, and TCRdb retained only in-frame sequences with V and J called. Part of the clones is not carried over; for the studies checked, unresolved V genes explain less than half of this, and the remainder is unexplained. Across this sample there are under 450,000 clones, with about 90% seen only once. Jointly, the top ten make up 2.5% to 3% of the sample. Material for sequencing was PBMCs or T cells enriched from blood (not recorded which). These receptors were taken from a woman in her 30s who had recovered from COVID-19.

The V gene is TRBV28, the J gene TRBJ1-6; 8 bases are shared with TRBD1. Germline CDR1 reads MDHEN; CDR2 reads SYDVKM. The J segment lost 10 bases and the V segment lost 6 bases, leaving 8 bases of the junction unmatched. The CDR3 extends over 14 amino acids. Here the CDR3 reads CASRSDRVHSPLHF. DNA for the CDR3: TGTGCCAGCAGATCGGACAGGGTGCACTCACCCCTCCACTTT.

The V call is TRBV30, the J call TRBJ2-2; no definite D call. The germline CDR1 and CDR2 sequences are GTSNPN and SVGIG (reference sequence). CDR3 length: 14 residues. V gave up 3 bases and J gave up 0 bases, with 8 bases separating them. The CDR3 region has the DNA TGTGCCTGGAGGGCGGCCCCGAACACCGGGGAGCTGTTTTTT. Translated, it gives CAWRAAPNTGELFF.

The CDR3 nucleotides are TGCGCCAGCAGCCGAGGCATGGGGGGGGCAGATCAGCCCCAGCATTTT. This sequence encodes CASSRGMGGADQPQHF. The chain is built from TRBV4-1 and TRBJ1-5; D is perhaps TRBD1 (6 bases). V lost 4 bases, J lost 5 bases, and 18 bases lay in between. The germline gives CDR1 MGHRA, CDR2 YSYEKL. The CDR3 is 16 amino acids.

This clone was counted between two and nine times. The gene calls are TRBV6-5 and TRBJ1-5, with 9 bases lining up with TRBD1. This CDR3 has 15 residues. V was pared by 7 bases and J by 2 bases, with 6 bases of the junction left unmatched. The germline V gene has CDR1 MNHEY and CDR2 SVGAGI. CDR3 DNA sequence: TGTGCCAGCACCCCGACAGGGGGTCGCAATCAGCCCCAGCATTTT. Translation: CASTPTGGRNQPQHF.